The T cell receptor beta chain described here comes from a study of blood T cell repertoires in COVID-19. Here immunoSEQ multiplex PCR was the method, and the copy in TCRdb shows in-frame clones only, minus some. The sample consists of about 270,000 clones, approximately 77% of them appearing once. The germline gives CDR1 SGHTA, CDR2 FQGNSA. CDR3 size: 16 residues. The ends lost 5 bases at V and 9 bases at J; junction bases unmatched: 9. The rearrangement links TRBV7-2 to TRBJ2-1; TRBD2 matches at 14 bases. The sequencing input was peripheral blood. The source of this sequence is a woman between 18 and 29 years old with acute or convalescent COVID-19. The CDR3 here is CASSPPTSGRAIEQFF. The CDR3 DNA follows: TGTGCCAGCAGCCCCCCGACTAGCGGGAGGGCTATTGAGCAGTTCTTC.